Listed below are T cell receptor beta chains from one sample, sequenced in a study of blood T cell repertoires in COVID-19. Libraries were prepared by immunoSEQ multiplex PCR; TCRdb keeps only in-frame clonotypes and omits some of them. This table has 70,000 to 85,000 clones, over 75% appearing once. The material sequenced was peripheral blood. Source of these receptors: a man aged 70-80 years with active or convalescent COVID-19. The CDR3 runs from the conserved cysteine through the conserved F or W. A D gene is named only where the DNA matches it firmly. Not every row has a clone size; where given, it reads once, few, many or a size class.

NA | NA | TRBJ2-2 | TRBV4-1 | CASSQAGKGRNTGELFF | TGCGCCAGCAGCCAAGCTGGAAAGGGGCGTAACACCGGGGAGCTGTTTTTT
NA | TRBD1 | TRBJ1-1 | TRBV9 | CASSPQTGARAEAFF | TGTGCCAGCAGCCCACAGACAGGGGCGCGTGCTGAAGCTTTCTTT
NA | TRBD1 | TRBJ1-2 | TRBV29-1 | CSVERDRGIEGYTF | TGCAGCGTTGAACGGGACAGGGGGATCGAGGGCTACACCTTC
NA | TRBD1 | TRBJ2-3 | TRBV24-1 | CATSETGGLDTQYF | TGTGCCACCAGTGAGACAGGGGGCCTGGATACGCAGTATTTT
NA | TRBD1 | TRBJ2-7 | TRBV28 | CASSPAGTVSYEQYF | TGTGCCAGCAGTCCCGCCGGGACAGTCTCCTACGAGCAGTACTTC
NA | NA | TRBJ2-3 | TRBV4-1 | CASSLRVFTDTQYF | TGCGCCAGCAGCCTCCGGGTGTTCACAGATACGCAGTATTTT
NA | NA | TRBJ2-5 | TRBV5-5 | CASSPEQGQETQYF | TGTGCCAGCAGCCCGGAGCAGGGCCAAGAGACCCAGTACTTC
once | NA | TRBJ2-3 | TRBV11-2 | CASSLRGGQHTTDTQYF | TGTGCCAGCAGCTTAAGGGGTGGTCAACATACCACAGATACGCAGTATTTT
NA | NA | TRBJ1-3 | TRBV6-4 | CASSDPILDTIYF | TGTGCCAGCAGTGACCCAATATTAGACACCATATATTTT
NA | NA | TRBJ1-5 | TRBV7-8 | CASSWIQGWVQPQHF | TGTGCCAGCAGCTGGATTCAGGGCTGGGTTCAGCCCCAGCATTTT
NA | TRBD2 | TRBJ2-7 | TRBV2 | CASSPNGAGGEQYF | TGTGCCAGCAGTCCCAACGGGGCGGGAGGGGAGCAGTACTTC
once | NA | TRBJ1-4 | TRBV2 | CASNMGRANEKLFF | TGTGCCAGCAATATGGGCAGAGCTAATGAAAAACTGTTTTTT
NA | NA | TRBJ1-4 | TRBV4-1 | CASSQDGGGSEKLFF | TGCGCCAGCAGCCAAGATGGGGGGGGAAGTGAAAAACTGTTTTTT
NA | TRBD2 | TRBJ2-1 | TRBV2 | CASSEGSSGRDNEQFF | TGTGCCAGCAGTGAGGGTAGTAGCGGGAGGGACAATGAGCAGTTCTTC
NA | NA | TRBJ2-5 | TRBV7-9 | CASSAHGGLETQYF | TGTGCCAGCAGCGCACACGGGGGGCTGGAGACCCAGTACTTC
NA | NA | TRBJ1-2 | TRBV7-9 | CASSRELNYGYTF | TGTGCCAGCAGCCGAGAGCTCAACTATGGCTACACCTTC
few | TRBD1 | TRBJ2-2 | TRBV5-1 | CASSFATGVNTGELFF | TGCGCCAGCAGCTTCGCAACAGGGGTTAACACCGGGGAGCTGTTTTTT
NA | NA | TRBJ2-7 | TRBV12-2 | CASRLAWLAGGTLTYEQYF | TGTGCAAGTCGCTTAGCGTGGCTAGCGGGAGGTACCCTCACCTACGAGCAGTACTTC
NA | TRBD1 | TRBJ2-5 | TRBV5-4 | CATRGGYGETQYF | TGTGCTACACGAGGGGGCTATGGGGAGACCCAGTACTTC
NA | NA | TRBJ1-3 | TRBV7-9 | CASSLSPKVGQTSGNTIYF | TGTGCCAGCAGCTTATCCCCCAAGGTGGGCCAAACCTCTGGAAACACCATATATTTT
NA | TRBD1 | TRBJ2-5 | TRBV7-6 | CASSLRQGVQETQYF | TGTGCCAGCAGCTTAAGACAGGGAGTCCAAGAGACCCAGTACTTC
few | TRBD2 | TRBJ2-7 | TRBV10-3 | CAITSGLVSEQYF | TGTGCCATCACTTCGGGACTAGTCTCCGAGCAGTACTTC
NA | TRBD1 | TRBJ2-1 | TRBV5-1 | CASSWDRANEQFF | TGCGCCAGCAGCTGGGACAGGGCCAATGAGCAGTTCTTC
NA | TRBD1 | TRBJ2-7 | TRBV10-3 | CAISEGQGYEQYF | TGTGCCATCAGTGAGGGACAGGGCTACGAGCAGTACTTC
NA | TRBD2 | TRBJ2-2 | TRBV5-1 | CASSLGSGRLGTGELFF | TGCGCCAGCAGCTTGGGAAGCGGGAGATTAGGAACCGGGGAGCTGTTTTTT
once | TRBD1 | TRBJ2-1 | TRBV27 | CASNTFQGAPSQFF | TGTGCCAGCAATACCTTTCAGGGGGCTCCGTCCCAGTTCTTC
NA | NA | TRBJ1-5 | TRBV6-5 | CASSYGTGSNQPQHF | TGTGCCAGCAGTTACGGAACAGGGAGCAATCAGCCCCAGCATTTT
NA | TRBD1 | TRBJ2-5 | TRBV18 | CASSPGQGETQYF | TGTGCCAGCTCACCCGGACAGGGAGAGACCCAGTACTTC
NA | NA | TRBJ1-2 | TRBV11-2 | CASSLVPGAEGYTF | TGTGCCAGCAGCTTAGTCCCGGGTGCAGAGGGCTACACCTTC
NA | TRBD2 | TRBJ2-3 | TRBV5-1 | CASSLGPAGGPRTQYF | TGCGCCAGCAGCTTGGGGCCAGCGGGGGGGCCCCGTACGCAGTATTTT
NA | NA | TRBJ1-3 | TRBV6-5 | CASSYDSTPGSDTIYF | TGTGCCAGCAGTTACGACTCGACCCCTGGTTCGGACACCATATATTTT
NA | TRBD1 | TRBJ1-5 | TRBV3-1/TRBV3-2 | CASSPGTGFGQPQHF | TGTGCCAGCAGCCCCGGGACAGGGTTCGGTCAGCCCCAGCATTTT
NA | TRBD2 | TRBJ2-5 | TRBV30 | CAWSKLAGAQETQYF | TGTGCCTGGAGCAAACTAGCGGGGGCTCAAGAGACCCAGTACTTC
NA | TRBD2 | TRBJ2-1 | TRBV3-1/TRBV3-2 | CASSQGGLAGYNEQFF | TGTGCCAGCAGCCAAGGGGGACTAGCAGGGTACAATGAGCAGTTCTTC
few | TRBD2 | TRBJ2-1 | TRBV24-1 | CATQKGLAGGPRDNEQFF | TGTGCCACACAAAAGGGGTTAGCGGGAGGGCCCCGGGACAATGAGCAGTTCTTC
NA | NA | TRBJ2-7 | TRBV6-5 | CASRGLLYEQYF | TGTGCCAGCAGAGGACTACTCTACGAGCAGTACTTC
few | NA | TRBJ1-2 | TRBV24-1 | CATSDRTIPWGYTF | TGTGCCACCAGTGATAGGACAATACCGTGGGGCTACACCTTC
NA | TRBD2 | TRBJ2-5 | TRBV3-1/TRBV3-2 | CASSRAGQETQYF | TGTGCCAGCAGCCGAGCGGGGCAGGAGACCCAGTACTTC
few | TRBD1 | TRBJ1-5 | TRBV7-2 | CASSPQGAGRQPQHF | TGTGCCAGCAGCCCACAGGGGGCCGGGCGACAGCCCCAGCATTTT
NA | NA | TRBJ2-1 | TRBV11-2 | CASSLVRSEQFF | TGTGCCAGCAGCTTAGTACGGAGTGAGCAGTTCTTC
few | TRBD1 | TRBJ1-2 | TRBV6-6 | CASSLDRGRVNYGYTF | TGTGCCAGCAGTCTGGACAGGGGGCGCGTCAACTATGGCTACACCTTC
NA | TRBD1 | TRBJ2-7 | TRBV3-1/TRBV3-2 | CASSQDMGQGSYEQYF | TGTGCCAGCAGCCAAGACATGGGACAGGGCTCCTACGAGCAGTACTTC
NA | TRBD1 | TRBJ2-2 | TRBV27 | CASTDPGQGPGELFF | TGTGCCAGCACCGACCCGGGACAGGGCCCGGGGGAGCTGTTTTTT
NA | TRBD1 | TRBJ2-5 | TRBV7-6 | CASTGQEYQETQYF | TGTGCCAGTACGGGACAGGAGTACCAAGAGACCCAGTACTTC
once | TRBD1 | TRBJ2-7 | TRBV3-1/TRBV3-2 | CASSQARTGGHEQYF | TGTGCCAGCAGCCAAGCTCGGACAGGGGGACACGAGCAGTACTTC
NA | NA | TRBJ1-2 | TRBV6-5 | CASSYGQGIGYTF | TGTGCCAGCAGTTACGGGCAGGGCATCGGCTACACCTTC
NA | TRBD1 | TRBJ1-6 | TRBV30 | CAWSGQGVPHNSPLHF | TGTGCCTGGAGTGGTCAGGGGGTTCCCCATAATTCACCCCTCCACTTT
NA | TRBD2 | TRBJ2-5 | TRBV7-2 | CASSLPGLAGGETQYF | TGTGCCAGCAGCTTACCCGGACTAGCGGGGGGGGAGACCCAGTACTTC
NA | NA | TRBJ2-7 | TRBV7-2 | CASSAGAQQYF | TGTGCCAGCAGCGCGGGGGCTCAACAGTACTTC
NA | NA | TRBJ1-2 | TRBV6-1 | CASSEEGRGNYGYTF | TGTGCCAGCAGTGAAGAAGGCAGGGGTAACTATGGCTACACCTTC
once | NA | TRBJ1-4 | TRBV30 | CASLPRAENLPTNEKLFF | TGTGCCTCCCTCCCGAGGGCAGAAAACTTACCAACTAATGAAAAACTGTTTTTT